This TCR beta chain was found in a study of CD8+CD57+ T cells in acquired aplastic anemia. Using genomic DNA as the template, TCR beta VDJ and CDR3 profiling was carried out. TCRdb ran MiXCR on the reads and lists one entry per CDR3 protein. The sample records around 150,000 distinct CDR3 sequences, around 75% being singletons. Patients who underwent sequencing had shown CD8+CD57+ cell expansion by flow cytometry. Severe acquired aplastic anemia was present in all patients. This clonotype was found once. Between the trimmed V and J ends, which lost 4 bases and 6 bases, there was a span of 7 bases. Germline loops: CDR1 LNHDA, CDR2 SQIVND (reference sequence). This CDR3 region has 12 residues.

The chain is built from TRBV19 and TRBJ2-1; no firm D call. The sequence was collected from a human donor with aplastic anemia. The sample was sorted CD4+, CD8+, or CD8+CD57+ T cells (not recorded which) from PBMCs. The CDR3: CASSTKVNEQFF. The CDR3 coding sequence is TGTGCCAGTAGTACGAAGGTCAATGAGCAGTTCTTC.